This is a list of T cell receptor beta chains from one sample in a study of early T cells in non-severe SARS-CoV-2 infection. TCRdb reprocessed the 5' RACE reads via MiXCR and lists one record per CDR3 protein. The profile shows about 80,000 distinct CDR3 sequences, around 12% of them singletons. Sequenced input: whole blood. The receptor source for this set is an adult who was a healthcare worker with PCR-confirmed SARS-CoV-2 infection or an uninfected control (not recorded which). The CDR3 runs from the conserved cysteine through the conserved F or W. Fields, in order: D gene, J gene, V gene, clone size, CDR3 DNA, CDR3 protein. The D gene is left open where the match is weak. Size is omitted from some rows. Given values are once, few, many or a class for expanded clones.

NA | TRBJ2-2 | TRBV6-1 | many | TGTGCCAGCAGCAGCCCAAACACCGGGGAGCTGTTTTTT | CASSSPNTGELFF
TRBD2 | TRBJ2-1 | TRBV7-9 | many | TGTGCCAGCAGCTTCAGGACTAGGGCCTACAATGAGCAGTTCTTC | CASSFRTRAYNEQFF
TRBD2 | TRBJ2-3 | TRBV12-3/TRBV12-4 | many | TGTGCCAGCATCCCGGGGACTAGCGGGTTAATGGATACGCAGTATTTT | CASIPGTSGLMDTQYF
NA | TRBJ1-3 | TRBV3-1 | NA | TGTGCCAGCAGCCCCGGAAGCCGAAACACCATATATTTT | CASSPGSRNTIYF
NA | TRBJ1-2 | TRBV29-1 | many | TGCAGCGTTGAATCCCAGCTAGTGGAGGGAGGCTACACCTTC | CSVESQLVEGGYTF
NA | TRBJ2-6 | TRBV5-1 | many | TGCGCCAGCAGCTCCACATCCAGCCTTTTCCGCTCTGGGGCCAACGTCCTGACTTTC | CASSSTSSLFRSGANVLTF
NA | TRBJ1-1 | TRBV27 | once | TGTGCCAGCAGTTCGAGAGGTACTGAAGCTTTCTTT | CASSSRGTEAFF
TRBD2 | TRBJ2-3 | TRBV28 | many | TGTGCCAGCAGTTTAGGTATGGGACTAGCCGATTACACAGATACGCAGTATTTT | CASSLGMGLADYTDTQYF
TRBD2 | TRBJ2-3 | TRBV7-3 | NA | TGTGCCAGCAGCTCCCCCGGGACTAACGCCCCAGATACGCAGTATTTT | CASSSPGTNAPDTQYF
NA | TRBJ2-7 | TRBV27 | NA | TGTGCCAGCAGTTTATGGGGAGCCTACGAGCAGTACTTC | CASSLWGAYEQYF
NA | TRBJ2-7 | TRBV28 | NA | TGTGCCAGCAGTTCAACGGTTGGGAGATTTTACGAGCAGTACTTC | CASSSTVGRFYEQYF
NA | TRBJ2-7 | TRBV2 | few | TGTGCCAGCAGTGAAGATCCAGAGGGCTACGAGCAGTACTTC | CASSEDPEGYEQYF
NA | TRBJ2-5 | TRBV3-1 | few | TGTGCCAGCAGCCAAGATTCTGTACTAGGTTCGGAGACCCAGTACTTC | CASSQDSVLGSETQYF
NA | TRBJ1-5 | TRBV19 | NA | TGTGCCAGTAGTATGCGACAGATCAGTCTCTATCAGCCCCAGCATTTT | CASSMRQISLYQPQHF
NA | TRBJ2-1 | TRBV6-6 | many | TGTGCCAGCAGTTACACGTCCGGGGGCCGGAATGAACAGTTCTTC | CASSYTSGGRNEQFF
TRBD2 | TRBJ2-7 | TRBV2 | NA | TGTGCCAGCAGTCCACTAGCGGGATTGATCGAGCAGTACTTC | CASSPLAGLIEQYF